Sequencing of this T cell receptor (beta chain) was carried out in a study of OX40 agonist ivuxolimab in advanced cancers. Overall study: Ivuxolimab is a fully human IgG2 antibody that activates OX40 (CD134). Hepatocellular carcinoma, melanoma, renal cell or head and neck cancer was diagnosed in the dose-escalation patients. Study findings and constraints: Clonal expansion among partial responders at 0.1-3.0 mg/kg ranked near the lowest.

Blood draws occurred at baseline, cycle 4 day 1, and cycle 7 day 1. TCRdb keeps only in-frame clones here, not all; method: immunoSEQ multiplex PCR. The sample lists tens of thousands of clones; less than 90% were seen once. Notes on this clone: Its cognate antigen is unknown.

This CDR3 has 19 residues. Trimming left V 4 bases short and J 6 bases short, with 31 bases between. The germline V gene has CDR1 SGHDN and CDR2 FVKESK. This chain uses TRBV14 with TRBJ2-7; D is tentatively TRBD1 or TRBD2 (5 bases each). The sequence derives from an adult with an advanced solid tumor such as melanoma, head and neck, liver or kidney cancer. This specimen was CD4+ or CD8+ T cells sorted from blood, taken in a trial of the OX40 agonist ivuxolimab. The CDR3 DNA sequence: TGTGCCAGCAGCCGCCGGGGATCATCCGGGGCATATATCCCTCCCGAGCAGTACTTC. It yields the protein CASSRRGSSGAYIPPEQYF. The complete variable domain, with remaining parts taken from reference TRBV14 and TRBJ2-7, reads EAGVTQFPSHSVIEKGQTVTLRCDPISGHDNLYWYRRVMGKEIKFLLHFVKESKQDESGMPNNRFLAERTGGTYSTLKVQPAELEDSGVYFCASSRRGSSGAYIPPEQYFGPGTRLTVT.